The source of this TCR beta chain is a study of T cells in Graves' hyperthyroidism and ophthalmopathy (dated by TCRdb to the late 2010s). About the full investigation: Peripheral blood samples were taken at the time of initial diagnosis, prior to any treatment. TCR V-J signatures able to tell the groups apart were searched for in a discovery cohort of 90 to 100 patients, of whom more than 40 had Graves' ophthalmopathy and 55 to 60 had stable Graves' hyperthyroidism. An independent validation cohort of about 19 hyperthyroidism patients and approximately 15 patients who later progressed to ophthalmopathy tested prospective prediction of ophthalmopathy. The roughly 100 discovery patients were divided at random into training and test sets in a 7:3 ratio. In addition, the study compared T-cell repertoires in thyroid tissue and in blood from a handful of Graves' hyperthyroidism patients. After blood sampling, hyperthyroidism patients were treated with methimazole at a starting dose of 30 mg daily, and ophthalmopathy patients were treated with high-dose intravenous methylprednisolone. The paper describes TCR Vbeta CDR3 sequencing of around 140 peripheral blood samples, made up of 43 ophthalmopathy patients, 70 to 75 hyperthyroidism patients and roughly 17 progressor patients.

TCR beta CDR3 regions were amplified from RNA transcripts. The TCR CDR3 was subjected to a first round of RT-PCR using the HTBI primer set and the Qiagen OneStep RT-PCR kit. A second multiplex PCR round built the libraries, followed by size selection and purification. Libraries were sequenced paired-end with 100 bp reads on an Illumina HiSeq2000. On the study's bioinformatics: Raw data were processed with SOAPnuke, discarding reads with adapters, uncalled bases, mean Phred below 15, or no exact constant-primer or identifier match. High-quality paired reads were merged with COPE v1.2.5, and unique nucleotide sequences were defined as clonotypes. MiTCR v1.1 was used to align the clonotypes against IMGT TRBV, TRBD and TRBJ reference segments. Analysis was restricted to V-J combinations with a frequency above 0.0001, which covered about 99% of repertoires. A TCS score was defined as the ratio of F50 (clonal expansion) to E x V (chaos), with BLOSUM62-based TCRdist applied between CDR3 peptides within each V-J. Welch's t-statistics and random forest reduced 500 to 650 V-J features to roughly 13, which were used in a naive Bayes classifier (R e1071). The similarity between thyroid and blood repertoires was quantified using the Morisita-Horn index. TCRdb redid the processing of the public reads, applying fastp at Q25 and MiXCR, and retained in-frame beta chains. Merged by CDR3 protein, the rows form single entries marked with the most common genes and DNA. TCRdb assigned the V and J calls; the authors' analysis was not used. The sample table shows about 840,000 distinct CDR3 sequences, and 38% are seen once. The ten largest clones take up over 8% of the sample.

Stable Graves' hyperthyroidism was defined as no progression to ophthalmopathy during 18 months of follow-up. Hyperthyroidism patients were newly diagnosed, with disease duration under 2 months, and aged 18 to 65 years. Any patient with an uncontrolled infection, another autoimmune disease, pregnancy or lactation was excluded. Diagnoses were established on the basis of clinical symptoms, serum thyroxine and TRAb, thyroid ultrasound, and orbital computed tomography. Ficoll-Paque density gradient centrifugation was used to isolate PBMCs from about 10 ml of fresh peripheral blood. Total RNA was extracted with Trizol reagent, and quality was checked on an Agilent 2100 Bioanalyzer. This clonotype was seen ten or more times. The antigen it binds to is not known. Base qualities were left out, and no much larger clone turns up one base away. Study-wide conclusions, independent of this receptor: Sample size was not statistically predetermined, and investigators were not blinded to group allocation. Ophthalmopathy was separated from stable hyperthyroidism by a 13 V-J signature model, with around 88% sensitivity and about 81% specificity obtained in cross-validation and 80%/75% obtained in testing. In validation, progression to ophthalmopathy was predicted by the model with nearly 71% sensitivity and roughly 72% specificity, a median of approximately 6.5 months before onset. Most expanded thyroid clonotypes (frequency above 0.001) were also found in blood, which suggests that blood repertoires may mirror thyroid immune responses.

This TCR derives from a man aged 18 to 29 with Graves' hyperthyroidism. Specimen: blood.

The bases are TGTGCCAGCAGTCCAGGGAACGGGGAGCTGTTTTTT. Its coded protein is CASSPGNGELFF. The V gene is TRBV7-9 and the J gene is TRBJ2-2, and perhaps TRBD1 as D gene, on 5 matching bases. V is shortened by 6 bases, J by 7 bases, and the region joining them spans 9 bases. Inclusive of the bounding cysteine and phenylalanine, the CDR3 is 12 residues long. The read is trimmed to its CDR3 DNA, 36 bases read in frame from base 1. CDR1 SEHNR and CDR2 FQNEAQ were looked up in the germline V gene (reference sequence).